Below are 23 T cell receptor beta chains sequenced from a single sample in a study of T cell responses to AZD1222 COVID-19 vaccine. This table comes from immunoSEQ multiplex PCR, and its TCRdb copy is limited to in-frame clones, with some not included. The sample holds some 120,000 clones, around 87% seen once. Sequenced material: peripheral blood, taken on day 0 of AZD1222 vaccination. The receptors were sampled from an adult in good health.

This chain joins TRBV25-1 and TRBJ1-1; D is possibly TRBD1 (5 bases). The CDR3 has 13 residues. V was pared by 8 bases and J by 1 base, with 11 bases between. Germline lookup yields CDR1 MGHDK and CDR2 SYGVNS. The CDR3 loop reads CASLDSKNTEAFF. In DNA, the CDR3 is TGTGCCAGCCTAGACAGCAAGAACACTGAAGCTTTCTTT.

The chain has TRBV9 and TRBJ2-3; 13 bases are shared with TRBD2. CDR1 and CDR2 (germline): SGDLS, YYNGEE. The junction had 5 bases not matched to a gene; V was cut back by 2 bases and J by 5 bases. The CDR3 has 16 amino acids. The CDR3 coding sequence is TGTGCCAGCAGCGTGAGACTAGCGGGAGGACAAGATACGCAGTATTTT. Protein product: CASSVRLAGGQDTQYF.

The rearrangement links TRBV6-4 to TRBJ2-4; maybe TRBD2 (6 bases). V was clipped by 4 bases and J by 0 bases, with 13 bases between them. There are 16 residues in the CDR3. The V gene's germline CDR1 is MRHNA and CDR2 SNTAGT. The CDR3 DNA reads as TGTGCCAGCAGTGGTCAGGTCGGGGGAGCCAAAAACATTCAGTACTTC. It encodes CASSGQVGGAKNIQYF.

This clone was seen a single time. The chain uses TRBV30 and TRBJ1-5; TRBD1 might be the D (5 bases). This CDR3 spans 13 amino acids. Trimming pared 5 bases from V and 7 bases from J, leaving 15 bases between. The germline gives CDR1 GTSNPN, CDR2 SVGIG (reference sequence). The CDR3 loop is CAWGQGLQQPQHF. CDR3 sequence (DNA): TGTGCCTGGGGGCAGGGTCTGCAGCAGCCCCAGCATTTT.

This rearrangement joins TRBV2 to TRBJ2-7; 9 bases are shared with TRBD1. Germline loops: CDR1 SNHLY, CDR2 FYNNEI. V trimming: 4 bases; J trimming: 5 bases; junction bases outside the gene matches: 6. The length of the CDR3 is 14 residues. CDR3 protein: CASSVSGQGNEQYF. CDR3 sequence (DNA): TGTGCCAGCAGTGTGTCCGGACAGGGGAACGAGCAGTACTTC.

The chain combines TRBV9 with TRBJ2-6, with D perhaps matching TRBD1 (6 bases). CDR3 length: 19 residues. The V gene lost 3 bases and the J gene lost 2 bases, with 21 bases spanning the gap. CDR1 SGDLS and CDR2 YYNGEE come from the germline V gene. CDR3 nucleotide sequence: TGTGCCAGCAGCGGGCCGGGACACTACCTAACGGCTGGGGCCAACGTCCTGACTTTC. Translation: CASSGPGHYLTAGANVLTF.

V and J are TRBV7-2 and TRBJ1-2; maybe TRBD1 (5 bases). Germline lookup yields CDR1 SGHTA and CDR2 FQGNSA. The CDR3 covers 14 residues. V gave up 1 base and J gave up 7 bases, with 13 bases separating them. The chain's CDR3 is CASSLVVGGSGYTF. The CDR3 DNA follows: TGTGCCAGCAGCTTAGTGGTCGGGGGTAGTGGCTACACCTTC. The full variable domain, rest sourced from reference TRBV7-2 and TRBJ1-2, is GAGVSQSPSNKVTEKGKDVELRCDPISGHTALYWYRQSLGQGLEFLIYFQGNSAPDKSGLPSDRFSAERTGGSVSTLTIQRTQQEDSAVYLCASSLVVGGSGYTFGSGTRLTVV.

The rearrangement joins TRBV30 to TRBJ1-1; no definite D call. Trimming pared 0 bases from V and 8 bases from J, leaving 16 bases between. CDR1 GTSNPN and CDR2 SVGIG come from the germline V gene (reference sequence). The CDR3 covers 14 residues. CDR3 in DNA: TGTGCCTGGAGTGTACTTTGGAAGGAACTCGAAGCTTTCTTT. Translated: CAWSVLWKELEAFF.

The chain joins TRBV6-5 to TRBJ1-6, with D unclear. CDR1 MNHEY and CDR2 SVGAGI come from the germline V gene. The CDR3 contains 16 residues. V was pared by 1 base and J by 7 bases, with 14 bases between. CDR3 sequence (DNA): TGTGCCAGCAGTTACTGGGATCGCTTAAAAAATTCACCCCTCCACTTT. This gives the protein CASSYWDRLKNSPLHF.

V gene TRBV5-1 combines with J gene TRBJ2-5, with 10 bases that match TRBD2. V dropped 9 bases and J dropped 3; count of bases not matched to a gene: 8. This CDR3 is built from 14 residues. The germline gives CDR1 SGHRS, CDR2 YFSETQ. The CDR3 region is CATAGSGGEETQYF. As DNA, the CDR3 is TGCGCCACCGCAGGCAGCGGGGGGGAAGAGACCCAGTACTTC. Complete variable domain (other parts from reference TRBV5-1 and TRBJ2-5): KAGVTQTPRYLIKTRGQQVTLSCSPISGHRSVSWYQQTPGQGLQFLFEYFSETQRNKGNFPGRFSGRQFSNSRSEMNVSTLELGDSALYLCATAGSGGEETQYFGPGTRLLVL.

This clone came up once. The chain employs TRBV2 and TRBJ1-6; D uncertain. Trimming pared 6 bases from V and 10 bases from J, leaving 13 bases between. This CDR3 region has 13 residues. Germline V CDR1 and CDR2: SNHLY, FYNNEI. Here the CDR3 DNA reads TGTGCCAGCAGCGTTCCCGGGCACTCACCCCTCCACTTT. Residues: CASSVPGHSPLHF.

V gene TRBV5-4 combines with J gene TRBJ2-3, with D tentatively TRBD2 (6 bases). Trimming left V 7 bases short and J 4 bases short, with 13 bases between. Germline assignment: CDR1 SGHNT and CDR2 YYREEE (reference sequence). CDR3 size: 13 residues. CDR3 protein: CASGPRGSDTQYF. DNA of the CDR3: TGTGCCAGCGGGCCCCGGGGGTCAGATACGCAGTATTTT. Based on the CDR3 plus reference TRBV5-4 and TRBJ2-3, the full variable domain is ETGVTQSPTHLIKTRGQQVTLRCSSQSGHNTVSWYQQALGQGPQFIFQYYREEENGRGNFPPRFSGLQFPNYSSELNVNALELDDSALYLCASGPRGSDTQYFGPGTRLTVL.

This clone was seen more than once but under ten times. The rearrangement links TRBV4-2 to TRBJ2-7; D gene unclear. The V end was cut by 4 bases, the J end by 1 base, with 14 bases between. The CDR3 has 15 residues. The germline gives CDR1 LGHNA, CDR2 YNFKEQ. CDR3: CASSLRVEGSYEQYF. CDR3 sequence (DNA): TGTGCCAGCAGCCTCAGAGTAGAAGGATCCTACGAGCAGTACTTC.

In this sample, this clone turned up once. The DNA of the CDR3 is TGTGCCAGCAGCCCGCCGGGACGGTCTAACTATGGCTACACCTTC. This sequence encodes CASSPPGRSNYGYTF. The chain carries TRBV7-2 and TRBJ1-2, with D maybe TRBD1 (5 bases). CDR3 size: 15 residues. V was cut by 5 bases and J by 0 bases, with 13 bases left in between. CDR1 is SGHTA, CDR2 FQGNSA, per germline.

The CDR3 spells CASSISFLAMNTEAFF. DNA for the CDR3: TGTGCCAGTAGTATCTCTTTCCTTGCCATGAACACTGAAGCTTTCTTT. The chain employs TRBV19 and TRBJ1-1; no definite D call. Per germline, CDR1 LNHDA and CDR2 SQIVND (reference sequence). This CDR3 spans 16 amino acids. Trimming stripped 3 bases from V and 0 bases from J, with 14 bases between.

The chain carries TRBV5-1 and TRBJ2-7; D uncertain. This CDR3 is 13 amino acids long. The germline gives CDR1 SGHRS, CDR2 YFSETQ. V lost 5 bases and J lost 4, with 13 bases in between. CDR3 protein: CASRKDNDYEQYF. The CDR3 DNA is TGCGCCAGCAGGAAGGATAATGATTACGAGCAGTACTTC.

This clone came up once. The chain joins TRBV7-2 to TRBJ1-2; D unclear. The CDR3 is made up of 14 amino acids. Looked up from germline, CDR1 is SGHTA and CDR2 is FQGNSA. Deletions cut 5 bases from V and 5 bases from J, with 15 bases between. CDR3 residues: CASSIEDGLYGYTF. CDR3 DNA sequence: TGTGCCAGCAGCATCGAGGATGGACTGTATGGCTACACCTTC.

The rearrangement links TRBV28 to TRBJ2-6; TRBD1 matches 8 bases. Trimming took 5 bases from V and 4 from J; bases not matched to a gene: 4. The germline V gene has CDR1 MDHEN and CDR2 SYDVKM. The CDR3 is 15 amino acids. This CDR3 is CASSPGGAGANVLTF. CDR3 sequence (DNA): TGTGCCAGCAGTCCAGGGGGCGCCGGGGCCAACGTCCTGACTTTC.

The chain combines TRBV15 with TRBJ2-4, with D hard to call. V lost 0 bases, J lost 8 bases, and 8 bases lay in between. Germline lookup yields CDR1 LNHNV and CDR2 YYDKDF (reference sequence). The CDR3 runs to 13 residues. CDR3 protein: CATSRDVRDIQYF. In nucleotides, the CDR3 is TGTGCCACCAGCAGAGATGTCCGGGACATTCAGTACTTC.

The V and J genes are TRBV5-8 and TRBJ1-3, with D unclear. V was cut by 4 bases and J by 4 bases, with 9 bases left in between. The CDR3 is made up of 13 amino acids. Germline V gene data show CDR1 as SGHTS and CDR2 as YDEGEE. The CDR3 spells CASSRGPGNTIYF. The CDR3 bases are TGTGCCAGCAGCCGAGGACCGGGAAACACCATATATTTT.

Only one count was recorded for this clone. V usage is TRBV9 and J usage is TRBJ2-1; D is undetermined. The CDR3 runs to 13 residues. Between the trimmed V and J ends, which lost 2 bases and 7 bases, there was a span of 10 bases. Germline V gene data show CDR1 as SGDLS and CDR2 as YYNGEE. The CDR3 protein is CASSVRIRNEQFF. The CDR3 nucleotides are TGTGCCAGCAGCGTCAGGATTCGGAATGAGCAGTTCTTC.

This sequence joins TRBV19 and TRBJ1-1; TRBD1 might be the D (6 bases). Germline V gene sequence: CDR1 LNHDA, CDR2 SQIVND (reference sequence). V lost 8 bases to trimming and J lost 5 bases, with 15 bases between them. The CDR3 is 13 amino acids. The DNA of the CDR3 is TGTGCCAGTGGGAGGGGGTTGGCAACTGAAGCTTTCTTT. This codes for CASGRGLATEAFF.

In its sample, this clone was seen once. The chain recombines TRBV18 with TRBJ2-3, with D possibly TRBD2 on 5 matching bases. Germline V gene data show CDR1 as KGHSH and CDR2 as LQKENI. Trimming removed 6 bases from V and 5 bases from J, with 15 bases in between. CDR3 length equals 14 residues. The CDR3 loop reads CASSDRGGEDTQYF. As DNA, the CDR3 is TGTGCCAGCTCCGACCGGGGTGGAGAAGATACGCAGTATTTT.